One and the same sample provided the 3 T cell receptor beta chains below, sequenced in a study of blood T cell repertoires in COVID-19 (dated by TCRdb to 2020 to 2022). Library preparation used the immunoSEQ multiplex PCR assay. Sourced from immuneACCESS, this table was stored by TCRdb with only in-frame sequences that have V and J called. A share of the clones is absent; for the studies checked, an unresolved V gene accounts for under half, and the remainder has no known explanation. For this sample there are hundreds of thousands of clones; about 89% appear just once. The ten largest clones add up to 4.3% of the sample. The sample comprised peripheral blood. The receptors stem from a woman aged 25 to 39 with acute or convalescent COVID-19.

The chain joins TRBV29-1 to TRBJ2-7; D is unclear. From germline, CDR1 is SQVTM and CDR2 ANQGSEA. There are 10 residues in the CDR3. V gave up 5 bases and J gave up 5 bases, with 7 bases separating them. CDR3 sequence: CSVRSDEQYF. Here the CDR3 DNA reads TGCAGCGTTCGCAGCGACGAGCAGTACTTC.

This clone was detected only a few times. The CDR3 is CASSLGLAYEQYF. The DNA of the CDR3 is TGTGCCAGCAGCTTAGGACTGGCGTACGAGCAGTACTTC. The J gene is TRBJ2-7, the V gene TRBV7-9, with D unresolved. CDR3 length equals 13 residues. Deletions cut 1 base from V and 4 bases from J, with 8 bases between. CDR1 SEHNR and CDR2 FQNEAQ come from the germline V gene (reference sequence).

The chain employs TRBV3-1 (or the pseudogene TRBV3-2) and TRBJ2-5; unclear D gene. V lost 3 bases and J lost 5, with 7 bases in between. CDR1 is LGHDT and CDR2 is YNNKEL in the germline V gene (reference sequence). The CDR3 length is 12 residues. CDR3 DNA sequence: TGTGCCAGCAGCCACCTGGGCGAGACCCAGTACTTC. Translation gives CASSHLGETQYF.